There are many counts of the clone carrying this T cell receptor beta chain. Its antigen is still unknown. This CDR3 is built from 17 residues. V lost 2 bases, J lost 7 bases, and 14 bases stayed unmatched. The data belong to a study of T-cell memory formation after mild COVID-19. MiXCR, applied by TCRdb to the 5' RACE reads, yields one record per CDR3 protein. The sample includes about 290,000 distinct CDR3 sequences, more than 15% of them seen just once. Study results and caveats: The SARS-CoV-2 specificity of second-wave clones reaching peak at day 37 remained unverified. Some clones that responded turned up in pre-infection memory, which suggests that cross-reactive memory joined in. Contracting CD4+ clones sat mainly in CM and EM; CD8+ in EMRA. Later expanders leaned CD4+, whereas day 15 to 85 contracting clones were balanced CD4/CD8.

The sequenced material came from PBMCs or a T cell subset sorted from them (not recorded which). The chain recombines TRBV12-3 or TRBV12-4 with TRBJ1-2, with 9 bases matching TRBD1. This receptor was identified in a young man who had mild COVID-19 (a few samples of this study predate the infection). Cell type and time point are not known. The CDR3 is CASSLSGQGPPSFGYTF. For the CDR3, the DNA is TGTGCCAGCAGTTTATCGGGACAGGGACCACCAAGCTTTGGCTACACCTTC.